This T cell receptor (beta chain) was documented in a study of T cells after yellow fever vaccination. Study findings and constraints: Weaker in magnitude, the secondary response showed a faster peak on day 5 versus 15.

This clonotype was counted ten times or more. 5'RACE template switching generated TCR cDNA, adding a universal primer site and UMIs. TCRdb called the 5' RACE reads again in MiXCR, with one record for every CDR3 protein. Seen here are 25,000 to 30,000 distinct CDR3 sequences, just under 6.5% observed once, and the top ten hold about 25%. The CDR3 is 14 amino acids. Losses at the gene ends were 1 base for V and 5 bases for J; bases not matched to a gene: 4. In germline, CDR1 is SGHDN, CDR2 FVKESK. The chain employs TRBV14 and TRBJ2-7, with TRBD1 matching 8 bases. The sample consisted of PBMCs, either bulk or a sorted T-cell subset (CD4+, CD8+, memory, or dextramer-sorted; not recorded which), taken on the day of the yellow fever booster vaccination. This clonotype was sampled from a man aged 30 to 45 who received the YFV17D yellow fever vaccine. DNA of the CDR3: TGTGCCAGCAGCCAAGTGGACAGGGTCCACGAGCAGTACTTC. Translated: CASSQVDRVHEQYF.